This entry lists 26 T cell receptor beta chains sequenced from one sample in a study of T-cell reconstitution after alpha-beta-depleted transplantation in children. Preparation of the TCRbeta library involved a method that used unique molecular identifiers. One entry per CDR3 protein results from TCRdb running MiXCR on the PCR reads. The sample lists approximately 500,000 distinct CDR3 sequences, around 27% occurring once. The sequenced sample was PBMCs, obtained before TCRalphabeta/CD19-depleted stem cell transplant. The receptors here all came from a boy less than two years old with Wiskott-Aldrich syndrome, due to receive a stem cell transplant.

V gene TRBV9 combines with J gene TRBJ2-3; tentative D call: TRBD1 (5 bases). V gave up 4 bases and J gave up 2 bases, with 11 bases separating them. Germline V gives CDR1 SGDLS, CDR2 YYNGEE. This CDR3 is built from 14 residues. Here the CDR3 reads CASSLNRYTDTQYF. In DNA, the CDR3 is TGTGCCAGCAGCCTCAACAGGTACACAGATACGCAGTATTTT.

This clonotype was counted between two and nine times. DNA for the CDR3: TGCGCCAGCAGACACCGGACCCAGACACCCTACAATGAGCAGTTCTTC. Protein sequence: CASRHRTQTPYNEQFF. The chain is built from TRBV5-1 and TRBJ2-1; D remains unclear. Looked up from germline, CDR1 is SGHRS and CDR2 is YFSETQ. The CDR3 is 16 residues long. Trimming took off 5 bases at V and 2 bases at J, with 17 bases between the two ends.

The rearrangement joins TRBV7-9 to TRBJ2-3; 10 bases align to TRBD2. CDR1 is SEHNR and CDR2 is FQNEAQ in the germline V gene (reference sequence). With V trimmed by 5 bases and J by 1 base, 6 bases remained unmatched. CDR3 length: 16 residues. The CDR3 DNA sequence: TGTGCCAGCAGCCGCCTAGCGGGAGTCGGCACAGATACGCAGTATTTT. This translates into CASSRLAGVGTDTQYF.

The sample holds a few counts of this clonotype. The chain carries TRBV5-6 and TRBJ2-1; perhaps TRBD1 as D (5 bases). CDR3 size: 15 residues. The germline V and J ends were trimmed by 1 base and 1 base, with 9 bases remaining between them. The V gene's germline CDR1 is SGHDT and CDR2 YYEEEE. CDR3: CASSLIGDSYNEQFF. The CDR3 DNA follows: TGTGCCAGCAGCTTGATAGGGGATTCCTACAATGAGCAGTTCTTC.

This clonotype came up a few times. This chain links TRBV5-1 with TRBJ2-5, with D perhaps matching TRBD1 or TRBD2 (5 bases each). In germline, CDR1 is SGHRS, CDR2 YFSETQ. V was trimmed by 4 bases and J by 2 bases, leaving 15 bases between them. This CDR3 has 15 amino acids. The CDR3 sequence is CASSVQVAGQETQYF. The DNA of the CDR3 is TGCGCCAGCAGCGTACAGGTGGCGGGTCAAGAGACCCAGTACTTC.

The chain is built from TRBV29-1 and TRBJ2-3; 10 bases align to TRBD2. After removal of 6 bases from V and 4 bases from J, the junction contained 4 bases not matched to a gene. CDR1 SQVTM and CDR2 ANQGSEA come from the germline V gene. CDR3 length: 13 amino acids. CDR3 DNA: TGCAGCGTGGCCGGGACTAGCGCAGATACGCAGTATTTT. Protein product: CSVAGTSADTQYF.

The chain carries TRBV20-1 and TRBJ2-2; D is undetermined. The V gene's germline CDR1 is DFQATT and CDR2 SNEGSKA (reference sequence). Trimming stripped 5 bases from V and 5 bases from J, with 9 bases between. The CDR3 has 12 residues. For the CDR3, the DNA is TGCAGTGCTTTTACCTTTACCGGGGAGCTGTTTTTT. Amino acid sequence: CSAFTFTGELFF.

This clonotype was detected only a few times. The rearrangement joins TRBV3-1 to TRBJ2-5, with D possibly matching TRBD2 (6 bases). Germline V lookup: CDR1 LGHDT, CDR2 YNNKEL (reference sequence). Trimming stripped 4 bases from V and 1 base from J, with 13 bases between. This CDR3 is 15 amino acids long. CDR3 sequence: CASSPRRGGQETQYF. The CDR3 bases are TGTGCCAGCAGCCCCCGGCGGGGAGGCCAAGAGACCCAGTACTTC.

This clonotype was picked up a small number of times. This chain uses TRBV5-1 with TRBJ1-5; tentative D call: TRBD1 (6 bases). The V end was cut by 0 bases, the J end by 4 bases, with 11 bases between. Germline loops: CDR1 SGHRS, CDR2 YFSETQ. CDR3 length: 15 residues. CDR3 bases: TGCGCCAGCAGCTTGGACCCAGGGACAAATCAGCCCCAGCATTTT. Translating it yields CASSLDPGTNQPQHF.

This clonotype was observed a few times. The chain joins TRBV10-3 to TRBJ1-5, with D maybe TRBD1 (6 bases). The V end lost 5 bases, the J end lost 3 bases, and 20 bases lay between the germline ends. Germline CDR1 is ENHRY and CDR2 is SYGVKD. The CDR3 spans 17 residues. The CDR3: CAISLNRALFPNQPQHF. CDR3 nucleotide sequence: TGTGCCATCAGTCTCAACAGGGCCTTGTTTCCCAATCAGCCCCAGCATTTT.

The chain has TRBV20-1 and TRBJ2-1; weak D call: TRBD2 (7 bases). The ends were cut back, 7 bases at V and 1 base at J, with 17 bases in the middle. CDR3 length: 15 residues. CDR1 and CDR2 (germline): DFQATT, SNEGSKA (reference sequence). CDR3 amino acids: CSGPTQGGSYNEQFF. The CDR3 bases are TGCAGTGGTCCAACACAGGGAGGGTCCTACAATGAGCAGTTCTTC.

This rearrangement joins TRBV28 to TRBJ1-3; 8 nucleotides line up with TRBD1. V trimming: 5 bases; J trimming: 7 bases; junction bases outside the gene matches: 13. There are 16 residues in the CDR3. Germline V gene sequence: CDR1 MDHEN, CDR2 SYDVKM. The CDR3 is CASSLAKDRASNTIYF. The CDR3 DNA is TGTGCCAGCAGTCTCGCAAAGGACAGGGCGAGCAACACCATATATTTT. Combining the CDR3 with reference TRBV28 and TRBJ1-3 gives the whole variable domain DVKVTQSSRYLVKRTGEKVFLECVQDMDHENMFWYRQDPGLGLRLIYFSYDVKMKEKGDIPEGYSVSREKKERFSLILESASTNQTSMYLCASSLAKDRASNTIYFGEGSWLTVV.

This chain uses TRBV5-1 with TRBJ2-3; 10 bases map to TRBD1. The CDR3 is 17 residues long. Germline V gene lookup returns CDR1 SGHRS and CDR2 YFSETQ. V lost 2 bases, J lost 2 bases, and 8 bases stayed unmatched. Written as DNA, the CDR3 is TGCGCCAGCAGCTTTATGGGACAGGGGCGCGTCACAGATACGCAGTATTTT. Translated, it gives CASSFMGQGRVTDTQYF.

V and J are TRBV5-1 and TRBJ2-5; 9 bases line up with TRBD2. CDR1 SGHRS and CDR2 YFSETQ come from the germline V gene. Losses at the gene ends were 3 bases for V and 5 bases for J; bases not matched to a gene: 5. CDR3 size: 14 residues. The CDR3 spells CASSSRTSVETQYF. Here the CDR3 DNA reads TGCGCCAGCAGCTCCCGGACTAGCGTTGAGACCCAGTACTTC.

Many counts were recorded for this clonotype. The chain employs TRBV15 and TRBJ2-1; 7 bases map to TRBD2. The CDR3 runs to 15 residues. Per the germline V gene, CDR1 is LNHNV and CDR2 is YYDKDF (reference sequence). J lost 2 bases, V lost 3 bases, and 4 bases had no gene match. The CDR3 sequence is CATSRTGGTYNEQFF. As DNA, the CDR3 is TGTGCCACCAGCAGGACCGGGGGGACCTACAATGAGCAGTTCTTC.

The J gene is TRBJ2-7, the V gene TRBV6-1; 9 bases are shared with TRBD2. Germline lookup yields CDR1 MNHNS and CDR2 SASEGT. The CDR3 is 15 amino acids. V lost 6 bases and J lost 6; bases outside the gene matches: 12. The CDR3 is CASRSYGTSLSEQYF. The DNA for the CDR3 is TGTGCCAGCAGATCTTACGGGACTAGCTTGTCCGAGCAGTACTTC.

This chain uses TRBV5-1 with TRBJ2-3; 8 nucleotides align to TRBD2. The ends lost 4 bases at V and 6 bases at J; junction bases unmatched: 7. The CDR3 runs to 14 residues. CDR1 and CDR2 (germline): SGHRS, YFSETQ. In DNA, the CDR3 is TGCGCCAGCAGCATTAGGACTAGCAGTGATACGCAGTATTTT. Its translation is CASSIRTSSDTQYF.

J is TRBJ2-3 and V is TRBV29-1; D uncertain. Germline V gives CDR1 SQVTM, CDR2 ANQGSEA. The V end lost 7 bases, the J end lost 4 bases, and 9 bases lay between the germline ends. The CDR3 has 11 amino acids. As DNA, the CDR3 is TGCAGCGCTCTAGTTCCAGATACGCAGTATTTT. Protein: CSALVPDTQYF.

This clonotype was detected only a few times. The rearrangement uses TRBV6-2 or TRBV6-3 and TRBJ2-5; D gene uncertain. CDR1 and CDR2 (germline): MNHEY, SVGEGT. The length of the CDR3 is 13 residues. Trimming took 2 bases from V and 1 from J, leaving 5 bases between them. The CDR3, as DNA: TGTGCCAGCAGTTACAGGTTCCAAGAGACCCAGTACTTC. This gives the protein CASSYRFQETQYF.

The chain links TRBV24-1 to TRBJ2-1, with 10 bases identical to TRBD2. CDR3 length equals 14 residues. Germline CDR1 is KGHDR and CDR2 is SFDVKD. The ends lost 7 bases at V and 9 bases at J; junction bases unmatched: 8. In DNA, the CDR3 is TGTGCCACCAGCGCTAGCGGGAGTGGGTTTGAGCAGTTCTTC. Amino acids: CATSASGSGFEQFF.

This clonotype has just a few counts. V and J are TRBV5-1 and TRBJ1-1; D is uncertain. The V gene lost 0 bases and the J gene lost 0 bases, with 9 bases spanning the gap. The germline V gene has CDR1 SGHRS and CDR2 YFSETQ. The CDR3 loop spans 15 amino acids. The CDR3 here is CASSLVAIMNTEAFF. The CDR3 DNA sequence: TGCGCCAGCAGCTTGGTTGCGATCATGAACACTGAAGCTTTCTTT.

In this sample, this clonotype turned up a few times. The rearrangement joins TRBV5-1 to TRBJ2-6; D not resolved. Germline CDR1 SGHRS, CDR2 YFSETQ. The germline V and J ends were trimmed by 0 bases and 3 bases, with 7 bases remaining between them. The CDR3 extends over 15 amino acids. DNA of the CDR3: TGCGCCAGCAGCTTGGCTCAGCTTGGGGCCAACGTCCTGACTTTC. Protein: CASSLAQLGANVLTF.

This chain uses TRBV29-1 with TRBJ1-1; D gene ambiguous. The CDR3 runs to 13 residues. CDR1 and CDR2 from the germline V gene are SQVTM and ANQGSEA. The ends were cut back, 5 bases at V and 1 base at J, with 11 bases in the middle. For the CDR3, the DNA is TGCAGCGTTCTAAGCCCCTCGAACACTGAAGCTTTCTTT. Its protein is CSVLSPSNTEAFF.

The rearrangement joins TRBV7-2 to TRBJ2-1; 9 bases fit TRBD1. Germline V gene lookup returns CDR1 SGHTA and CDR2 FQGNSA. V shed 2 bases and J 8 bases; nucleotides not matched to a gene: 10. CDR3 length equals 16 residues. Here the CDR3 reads CASSLSGTGIGYEQFF. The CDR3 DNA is TGTGCCAGCAGCTTATCCGGGACAGGGATCGGCTATGAGCAGTTCTTC. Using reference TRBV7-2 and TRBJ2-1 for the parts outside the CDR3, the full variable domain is GAGVSQSPSNKVTEKGKDVELRCDPISGHTALYWYRQSLGQGLEFLIYFQGNSAPDKSGLPSDRFSAERTGGSVSTLTIQRTQQEDSAVYLCASSLSGTGIGYEQFFGPGTRLTVL.

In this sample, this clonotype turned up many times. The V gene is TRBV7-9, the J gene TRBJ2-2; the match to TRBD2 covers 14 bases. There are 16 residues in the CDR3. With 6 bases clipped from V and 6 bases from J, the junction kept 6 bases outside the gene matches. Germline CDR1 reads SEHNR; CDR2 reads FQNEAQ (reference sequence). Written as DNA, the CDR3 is TGTGCCAGCAGTAATCCGGGACTAGCGGGAGCCGGGGAGCTGTTTTTT. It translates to CASSNPGLAGAGELFF.

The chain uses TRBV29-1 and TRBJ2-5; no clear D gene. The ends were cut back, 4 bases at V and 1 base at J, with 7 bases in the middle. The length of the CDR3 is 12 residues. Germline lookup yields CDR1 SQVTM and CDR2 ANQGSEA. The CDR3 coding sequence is TGCAGCGTTGCCGCGACCCAAGAGACCCAGTACTTC. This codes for CSVAATQETQYF.